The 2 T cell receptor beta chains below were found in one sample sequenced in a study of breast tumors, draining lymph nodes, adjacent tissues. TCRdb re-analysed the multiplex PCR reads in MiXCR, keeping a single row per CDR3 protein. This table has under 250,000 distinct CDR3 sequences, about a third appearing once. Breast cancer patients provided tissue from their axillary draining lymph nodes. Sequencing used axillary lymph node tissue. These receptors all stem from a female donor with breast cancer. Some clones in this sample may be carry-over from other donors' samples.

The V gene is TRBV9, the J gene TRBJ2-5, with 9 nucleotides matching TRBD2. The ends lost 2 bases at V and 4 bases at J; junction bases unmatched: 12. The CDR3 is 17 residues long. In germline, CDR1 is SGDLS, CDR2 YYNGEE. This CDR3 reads CASSVGGGAGGRETQYF. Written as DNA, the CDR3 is TGTGCCAGCAGCGTGGGCGGGGGAGCGGGAGGCCGAGAGACCCAGTACTTC.

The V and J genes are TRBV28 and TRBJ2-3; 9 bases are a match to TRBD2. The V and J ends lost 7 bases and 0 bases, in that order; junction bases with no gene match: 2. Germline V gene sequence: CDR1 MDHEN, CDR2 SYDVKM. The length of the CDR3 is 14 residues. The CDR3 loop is CASTTSGSTDTQYF. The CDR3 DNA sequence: TGTGCCAGCACCACTAGCGGGAGCACAGATACGCAGTATTTT.